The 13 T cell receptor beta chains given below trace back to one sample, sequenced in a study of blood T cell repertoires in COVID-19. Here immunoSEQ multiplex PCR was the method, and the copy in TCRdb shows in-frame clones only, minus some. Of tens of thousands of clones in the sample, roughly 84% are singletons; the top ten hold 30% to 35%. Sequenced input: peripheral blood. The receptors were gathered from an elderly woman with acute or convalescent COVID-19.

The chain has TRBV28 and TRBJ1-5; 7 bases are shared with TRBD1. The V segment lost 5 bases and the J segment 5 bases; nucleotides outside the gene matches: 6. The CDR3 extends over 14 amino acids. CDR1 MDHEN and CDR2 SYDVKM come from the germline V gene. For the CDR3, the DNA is TGTGCCAGCAGTACCCCACAGGGGTATCAGCCCCAGCATTTT. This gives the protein CASSTPQGYQPQHF. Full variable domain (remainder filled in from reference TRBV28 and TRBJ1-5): DVKVTQSSRYLVKRTGEKVFLECVQDMDHENMFWYRQDPGLGLRLIYFSYDVKMKEKGDIPEGYSVSREKKERFSLILESASTNQTSMYLCASSTPQGYQPQHFGDGTRLSIL.

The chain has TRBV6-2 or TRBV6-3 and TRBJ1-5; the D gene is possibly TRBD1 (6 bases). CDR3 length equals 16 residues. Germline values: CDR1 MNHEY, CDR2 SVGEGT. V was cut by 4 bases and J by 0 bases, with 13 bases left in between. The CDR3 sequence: CASSLGHAYSNQPQHF. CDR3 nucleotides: TGTGCCAGCAGTTTGGGACATGCCTATAGCAATCAGCCCCAGCATTTT.

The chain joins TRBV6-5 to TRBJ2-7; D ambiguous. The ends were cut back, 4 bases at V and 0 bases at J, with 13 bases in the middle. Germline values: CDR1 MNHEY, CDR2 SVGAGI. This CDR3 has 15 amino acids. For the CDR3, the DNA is TGTGCCAGCAGTTCAACGGAGAACCTCTCCTACGAGCAGTACTTC. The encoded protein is CASSSTENLSYEQYF.

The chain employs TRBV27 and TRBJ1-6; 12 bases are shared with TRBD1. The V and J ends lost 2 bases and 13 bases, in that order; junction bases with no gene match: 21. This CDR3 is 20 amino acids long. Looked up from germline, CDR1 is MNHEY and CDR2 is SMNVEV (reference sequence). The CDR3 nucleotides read TGTGCCAGCAGTTTAGGGGCCGGGACAGGGGGCGCCGCGAATGTTACGCCCCTCCACTTT. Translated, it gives CASSLGAGTGGAANVTPLHF.

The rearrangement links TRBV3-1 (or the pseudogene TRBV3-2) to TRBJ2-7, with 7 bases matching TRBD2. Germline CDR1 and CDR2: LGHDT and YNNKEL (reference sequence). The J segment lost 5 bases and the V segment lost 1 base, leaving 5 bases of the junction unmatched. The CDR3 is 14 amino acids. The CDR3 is CASSQGGRANEQYF. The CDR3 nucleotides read TGTGCCAGCAGCCAAGGAGGGAGGGCCAACGAGCAGTACTTC.

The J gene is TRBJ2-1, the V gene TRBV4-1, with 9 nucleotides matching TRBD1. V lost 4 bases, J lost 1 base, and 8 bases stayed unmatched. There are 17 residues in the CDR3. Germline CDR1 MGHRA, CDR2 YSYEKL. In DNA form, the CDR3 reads TGCGCCAGCAGCCGACAATCCGGGACAGGGTCCTACAATGAGCAGTTCTTC. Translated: CASSRQSGTGSYNEQFF.

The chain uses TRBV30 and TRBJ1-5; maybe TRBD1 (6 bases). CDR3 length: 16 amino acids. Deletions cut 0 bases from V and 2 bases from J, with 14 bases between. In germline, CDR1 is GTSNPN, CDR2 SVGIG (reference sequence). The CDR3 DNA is TGTGCCTGGAGTGTACGAAAGTCAGGGGGCAATCAGCCCCAGCATTTT. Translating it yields CAWSVRKSGGNQPQHF.

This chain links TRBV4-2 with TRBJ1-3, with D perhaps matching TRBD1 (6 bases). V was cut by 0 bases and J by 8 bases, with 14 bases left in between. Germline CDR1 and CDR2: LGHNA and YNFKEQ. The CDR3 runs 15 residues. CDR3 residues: CASSQDGTGIDTIYF. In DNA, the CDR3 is TGTGCCAGCAGCCAAGACGGCACAGGGATCGACACCATATATTTT.

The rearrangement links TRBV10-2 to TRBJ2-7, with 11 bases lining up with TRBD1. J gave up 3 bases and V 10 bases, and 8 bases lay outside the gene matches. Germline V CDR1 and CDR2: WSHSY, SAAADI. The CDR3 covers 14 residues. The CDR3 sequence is CATYLGQGVYEQYF. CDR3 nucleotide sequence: TGCGCCACATATCTGGGACAGGGGGTCTACGAGCAGTACTTC.

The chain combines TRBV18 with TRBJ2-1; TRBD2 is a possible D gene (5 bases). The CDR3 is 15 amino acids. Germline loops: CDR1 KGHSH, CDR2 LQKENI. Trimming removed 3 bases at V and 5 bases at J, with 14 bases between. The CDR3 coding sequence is TGTGCCAGCTCACCTCTGGGAACTAGTAACAATGAGCAGTTCTTC. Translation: CASSPLGTSNNEQFF.

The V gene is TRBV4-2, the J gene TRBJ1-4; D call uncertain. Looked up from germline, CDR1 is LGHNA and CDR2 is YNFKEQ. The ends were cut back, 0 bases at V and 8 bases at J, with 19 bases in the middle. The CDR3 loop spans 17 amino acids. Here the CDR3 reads CASSQDPGRREGEKLFF. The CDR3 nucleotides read TGTGCCAGCAGCCAAGATCCCGGTAGGAGGGAAGGGGAAAAACTGTTTTTT.

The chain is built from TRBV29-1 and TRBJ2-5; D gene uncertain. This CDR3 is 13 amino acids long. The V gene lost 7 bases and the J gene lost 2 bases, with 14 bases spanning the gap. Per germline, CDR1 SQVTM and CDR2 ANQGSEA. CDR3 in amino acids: CSARSQAQETQYF. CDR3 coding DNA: TGCAGCGCTCGAAGCCAGGCTCAAGAGACCCAGTACTTC.

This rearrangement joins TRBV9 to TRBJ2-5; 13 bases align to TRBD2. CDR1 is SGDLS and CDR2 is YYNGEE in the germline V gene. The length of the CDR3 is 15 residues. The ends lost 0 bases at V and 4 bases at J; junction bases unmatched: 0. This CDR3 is CASSVGTSGRETQYF. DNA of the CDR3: TGTGCCAGCAGCGTAGGGACTAGCGGGAGAGAGACCCAGTACTTC.